A single sample is the source of the 30 T cell receptor beta chains below, sequenced in a study of Ad26.COV2.S vaccination and SARS-CoV-2 variants. Here immunoSEQ multiplex PCR was the method, and the copy in TCRdb shows in-frame clones only, minus some. Of approximately 400,000 clones listed, around 92% are singletons. The specimen was peripheral blood, collected after recovery from COVID-19. The receptor source for this set is a human donor who had recovered from COVID-19.

V is TRBV6-5 and J is TRBJ1-4; D may be TRBD1 (5 bases). Trimming removed 3 bases at V and 8 bases at J, with 10 bases between. The CDR3 has 13 residues. Per germline, CDR1 MNHEY and CDR2 SVGAGI. The CDR3 is CASSYGWGEKLFF. CDR3 nucleotide sequence: TGTGCCAGCAGTTATGGGTGGGGGGAAAAACTGTTTTTT.

With regard to this clone: At one end, the junction sequence differs from germline, possibly due to a read error. This chain connects TRBV13 to TRBJ2-3; 11 bases line up with TRBD2. Germline lookup yields CDR1 PRHDT and CDR2 FYEKMQ (reference sequence). This CDR3 region has 16 residues. CDR3 DNA: TGTGCCAGCAGCCTAGGGACTAGCGGATACACAGATACGCAGTATTTT. This encodes CASSLGTSGYTDTQYF.

The gene calls are TRBV19 and TRBJ1-2; possible D gene TRBD1, 5 bases. In germline, CDR1 is LNHDA, CDR2 SQIVND (reference sequence). V was shortened by 1 base and J by 4 bases, with 10 bases between the two germline ends. This CDR3 comprises 14 residues. The DNA of the CDR3 is TGTGCCAGTAGTATAGCTGCGGGGCTCTATGGCTACACCTTC. The encoded protein is CASSIAAGLYGYTF.

The chain links TRBV21-1 to TRBJ2-1; the table's D call, TRBD2, was not checked against the DNA. TRBV21-1 is tagged as a pseudogene. The CDR3 contains 15 residues. CDR3 region: CASSIGLAGGNEQFF. DNA for the CDR3: TGTGCCAGCAGCATCGGACTAGCGGGGGGCAATGAGCAGTTCTTC.

This clone was seen only a few times. This chain uses TRBV19 with TRBJ1-2; D gene ambiguous. The CDR3 loop spans 12 amino acids. Germline assignment: CDR1 LNHDA and CDR2 SQIVND (reference sequence). V lost 3 bases and J 6 bases, leaving 8 bases between the germline ends. CDR3 coding DNA: TGTGCCAGTAGTATGGCCGCTGATGGCTACACCTTC. This sequence encodes CASSMAADGYTF.

This clone was found a few times. This chain uses TRBV25-1 with TRBJ1-6; D remains ambiguous. Looked up from germline, CDR1 is MGHDK and CDR2 is SYGVNS. This CDR3 is 14 amino acids long. V lost 0 bases and J lost 13, with 13 bases in between. CDR3 DNA sequence: TGTGCCAGCAGTGAATATTCCCAGTCTGCTCCCCTCCACTTT. It translates to CASSEYSQSAPLHF.

The chain is built from TRBV12-3 or TRBV12-4 and TRBJ1-2; TRBD1 agrees at 11 bases. The CDR3 extends over 12 amino acids. J was trimmed by 4 bases and V by 11 bases; bases with no gene match: 3. Here the CDR3 reads CAGGQGAYGYTF. Written as DNA, the CDR3 is TGTGCCGGTGGACAGGGGGCCTATGGCTACACCTTC.

The gene calls are TRBV6-5 and TRBJ2-5; possible D gene TRBD2, 6 bases. This CDR3 is built from 14 residues. V lost 1 base to trimming and J lost 5 bases, with 11 bases between them. Germline loops: CDR1 MNHEY, CDR2 SVGAGI. The CDR3 DNA is TGTGCCAGCAGTTACTGGGGGGTTGGGGAGACCCAGTACTTC. Translated: CASSYWGVGETQYF.

CDR3 region: CASSLGLAGGFGETQYF. CDR3 bases: TGCGCCAGCAGCCTTGGCCTAGCGGGGGGTTTCGGGGAGACCCAGTACTTC. The chain uses TRBV5-1 and TRBJ2-5; 11 nucleotides line up with TRBD2. The CDR3 runs 17 residues. V lost 4 bases and J lost 5; bases outside the gene matches: 13. Germline V lookup: CDR1 SGHRS, CDR2 YFSETQ.

V and J are TRBV20-1 and TRBJ1-6, with D perhaps TRBD1 (5 bases). V lost 4 bases, J lost 7 bases, and 20 bases lay in between. Germline V lookup: CDR1 DFQATT, CDR2 SNEGSKA (reference sequence). The CDR3 contains 16 residues. CDR3 sequence (DNA): TGCAGTGCTACTGAAGACGACAGACGCTCCAATTCACCCCTCCACTTT. This encodes CSATEDDRRSNSPLHF.

V gene TRBV13 combines with J gene TRBJ2-1; D is unclear. The V and J ends lost 6 bases and 6 bases respectively, with 9 bases between them. Germline V gene lookup returns CDR1 PRHDT and CDR2 FYEKMQ (reference sequence). The CDR3 has 12 residues. The CDR3 DNA reads as TGTGCCAGCAGTGTGGGAATCAATGAGCAGTTCTTC. Translated, it gives CASSVGINEQFF.

The chain recombines TRBV14 with TRBJ2-1, with 11 bases identical to TRBD2. Losses at the gene ends were 3 bases for V and 9 bases for J; bases not matched to a gene: 7. Per the germline V gene, CDR1 is SGHDN and CDR2 is FVKESK. This CDR3 has 15 residues. The CDR3 here is CASSHGSSGGLEQFF. The CDR3 region has the DNA TGTGCCAGCAGCCATGGGTCTAGCGGGGGGCTTGAGCAGTTCTTC.

This sequence joins TRBV11-2 and TRBJ1-2; 9 bases line up with TRBD1. The V gene end was trimmed by 6 bases and the J gene end by 2 bases; junction bases not matched to a gene: 10. From germline, CDR1 is SGHAT and CDR2 FQNNGV. The CDR3 is made up of 16 amino acids. CDR3 residues: CASRPPGTGKNYGYTF. CDR3 bases: TGTGCCAGCAGGCCTCCCGGGACAGGGAAAAACTATGGCTACACCTTC.

The rearrangement uses TRBV5-1 and TRBJ2-7; 10 nucleotides match TRBD1. The length of the CDR3 is 16 residues. Per the germline V gene, CDR1 is SGHRS and CDR2 is YFSETQ. V trimming: 4 bases; J trimming: 1 base; junction bases outside the gene matches: 8. CDR3 in amino acids: CASSPTGTGASYEQYF. The CDR3 DNA is TGCGCCAGCAGCCCTACCGGGACAGGGGCTTCCTACGAGCAGTACTTC. Complete variable domain (other parts from reference TRBV5-1 and TRBJ2-7): KAGVTQTPRYLIKTRGQQVTLSCSPISGHRSVSWYQQTPGQGLQFLFEYFSETQRNKGNFPGRFSGRQFSNSRSEMNVSTLELGDSALYLCASSPTGTGASYEQYFGPGTRLTVT.

The rearrangement links TRBV11-2 to TRBJ1-1; D is undetermined. The CDR3 runs to 14 residues. The germline V gene encodes CDR1 SGHAT and CDR2 FQNNGV. V gave up 1 base and J gave up 3 bases, with 9 bases separating them. CDR3 bases: TGTGCCAGCAGCTTAGTGGTTGCGTACACTGAAGCTTTCTTT. This codes for CASSLVVAYTEAFF.

This chain joins TRBV9 and TRBJ2-3; a weak D match, TRBD2 (6 bases). Between the trimmed V and J ends, which lost 0 bases and 6 bases, there was a span of 14 bases. In germline, CDR1 is SGDLS, CDR2 YYNGEE. There are 15 residues in the CDR3. CDR3 amino acids: CASSVAGGPADTQYF. In DNA form, the CDR3 reads TGTGCCAGCAGCGTAGCCGGGGGACCGGCGGATACGCAGTATTTT. Combining the CDR3 with reference TRBV9 and TRBJ2-3 gives the whole variable domain DSGVTQTPKHLITATGQRVTLRCSPRSGDLSVYWYQQSLDQGLQFLIQYYNGEERAKGNILERFSAQQFPDLHSELNLSSLELGDSALYFCASSVAGGPADTQYFGPGTRLTVL.

This chain links TRBV6-5 with TRBJ2-3, with unresolved D. Germline CDR1 reads MNHEY; CDR2 reads SVGAGI. V was clipped by 5 bases and J by 6 bases, with 6 bases between them. The CDR3 sequence is 11 residues long. The CDR3, as DNA: TGTGCCAGCAGTAACGCGGATACGCAGTATTTT. Protein sequence: CASSNADTQYF.

The CDR3 region is CASSKDRVGSYEQYF. The CDR3 coding sequence is TGTGCCAGCAGTAAGGACAGGGTGGGCTCCTACGAGCAGTACTTC. This sequence joins TRBV2 and TRBJ2-7; TRBD1 aligns across 8 bases. The V and J ends lost 5 bases and 0 bases, in that order; junction bases with no gene match: 6. The CDR3 has 15 amino acids. CDR1 is SNHLY and CDR2 is FYNNEI in the germline V gene. The complete variable domain, with remaining parts taken from reference TRBV2 and TRBJ2-7, reads EPEVTQTPSHQVTQMGQEVILRCVPISNHLYFYWYRQILGQKVEFLVSFYNNEISEKSEIFDDQFSVERPDGSNFTLKIRSTKLEDSAMYFCASSKDRVGSYEQYFGPGTRLTVT.

The sample holds one count of this clone. The chain carries TRBV10-3 and TRBJ2-2, with TRBD1 matching 7 bases. This CDR3 contains 20 residues. V lost 0 bases to trimming and J lost 2 bases; unmatched junction nucleotides: 15. Germline values: CDR1 ENHRY, CDR2 SYGVKD. The CDR3 nucleotides read TGTGCCATCAGTGAGTCCCAGAAGGAAACCGGGACAGTAAACACCGGGGAGCTGTTTTTT. Translated: CAISESQKETGTVNTGELFF.

This rearrangement joins TRBV6-6 to TRBJ2-2; D perhaps matches TRBD1 (5 bases). Germline V CDR1 and CDR2: MNHNY, SVGAGI (reference sequence). CDR3 length: 16 residues. The V and J ends lost 5 bases and 0 bases respectively, with 13 bases between them. CDR3 protein: CASSHSGFANTGELFF. The CDR3 coding sequence is TGTGCCAGCAGTCATTCAGGGTTCGCGAACACCGGGGAGCTGTTTTTT.

This sequence joins TRBV6-5 and TRBJ1-1; weak D call: TRBD1 (6 bases). Germline V CDR1 and CDR2: MNHEY, SVGAGI. The V and J ends lost 5 bases and 1 base respectively, with 11 bases between them. This CDR3 comprises 14 residues. The CDR3 region is CASSRTVANTEAFF. The CDR3 DNA follows: TGTGCCAGCAGTCGGACAGTTGCGAACACTGAAGCTTTCTTT.

The CDR3 DNA sequence: TGTGCTAGTGGTCCCGGGACAGGGGGTGAAAAACTGTTTTTT. This sequence encodes CASGPGTGGEKLFF. This chain connects TRBV12-5 to TRBJ1-4, with TRBD1 identical over 11 bases. CDR3 size: 14 residues. Germline-derived CDR1 and CDR2 are LGHNT and FRNRAP. J gave up 7 bases and V 5 bases, and 3 bases lay outside the gene matches.

The V call is TRBV13, the J call TRBJ2-7, with TRBD1 identical over 8 bases. Unmatched junction bases numbered 16, after V lost 5 bases and J lost 4 bases. This CDR3 contains 17 residues. Per germline, CDR1 PRHDT and CDR2 FYEKMQ (reference sequence). The CDR3 sequence: CASSPISRTGGPYEQYF. Written as DNA, the CDR3 is TGTGCCAGCAGCCCTATTAGCCGAACAGGGGGACCTTACGAGCAGTACTTC.

The CDR3 sequence: CASSPQLNYGYTF. DNA for the CDR3: TGCGCCAGCAGCCCACAGCTTAACTATGGCTACACCTTC. This sequence joins TRBV4-3 and TRBJ1-2, with D unresolved. Germline values: CDR1 LGHNA, CDR2 YSLEER. Deletions cut 4 bases from V and 1 base from J, with 7 bases between. This CDR3 region has 13 residues.

The chain recombines TRBV9 with TRBJ1-2; D may be TRBD1 (5 bases). Trimming cost V 0 bases and J 5 bases, with 14 bases left between them. Looked up from germline, CDR1 is SGDLS and CDR2 is YYNGEE. The CDR3 contains 15 residues. CDR3 protein: CASSVATSGGYGYTF. The CDR3 bases are TGTGCCAGCAGCGTAGCTACGAGTGGGGGGTATGGCTACACCTTC.

The rearrangement joins TRBV25-1 to TRBJ2-1, with 7 bases that match TRBD1. Germline trimming cut 0 bases from V and 4 bases from J; bases unmatched to any gene: 6. The CDR3 has 16 amino acids. The germline V gene has CDR1 MGHDK and CDR2 SYGVNS. DNA for the CDR3: TGTGCCAGCAGTGAATATAGTGACAGGGCTTACAATGAGCAGTTCTTC. The encoded protein is CASSEYSDRAYNEQFF.

The chain employs TRBV6-5 and TRBJ1-1, with unresolved D. This CDR3 region has 14 residues. Germline CDR1 MNHEY, CDR2 SVGAGI. The V and J ends lost 7 bases and 0 bases respectively, with 12 bases between them. The CDR3, as DNA: TGTGCCAGCATCAGCCAACCGTTGAACACTGAAGCTTTCTTT. This encodes CASISQPLNTEAFF.

The rearrangement uses TRBV7-2 and TRBJ1-2; a weak D match, TRBD1 (5 bases). This CDR3 region has 13 residues. The ends were cut back, 7 bases at V and 2 bases at J, with 11 bases in the middle. The germline CDR1 and CDR2 sequences are SGHTA and FQGNSA. Here the CDR3 reads CASIQGGNYGYTF. The CDR3 bases are TGTGCCAGCATCCAGGGAGGCAACTATGGCTACACCTTC.

The rearrangement links TRBV5-4 to TRBJ2-2; 15 bases match TRBD2. V gave up 4 bases and J gave up 6 bases; unmatched junction bases: 4. Germline loops: CDR1 SGHNT, CDR2 YYREEE (reference sequence). The CDR3 is 16 residues long. DNA of the CDR3: TGTGCCAGCAGCCCTGGACTAGCGGGGGGGCCCGGGGAGCTGTTTTTT. This gives the protein CASSPGLAGGPGELFF. The full variable domain, in which reference TRBV5-4 and TRBJ2-2 provide the parts outside the CDR3, is ETGVTQSPTHLIKTRGQQVTLRCSSQSGHNTVSWYQQALGQGPQFIFQYYREEENGRGNFPPRFSGLQFPNYSSELNVNALELDDSALYLCASSPGLAGGPGELFFGEGSRLTVL.

The chain is built from TRBV7-9 and TRBJ2-7, with 9 bases matching TRBD1. CDR3 length: 14 residues. Germline CDR1 and CDR2: SEHNR and FQNEAQ (reference sequence). Germline trimming cut 3 bases from V and 6 bases from J; bases unmatched to any gene: 6. This CDR3 reads CASSLNRGPFEQYF. Here the CDR3 DNA reads TGTGCCAGCAGCTTGAACAGGGGGCCTTTCGAGCAGTACTTC.